These T cell receptor beta chains were read from a single sample in a study of shared clonotypes between healthy human individuals. The repertoire was sequenced with immunoSEQ multiplex PCR; TCRdb's copy has only in-frame clones and lacks some. This table holds 2 million to 2.5 million clones, around 95% found once. The specimen was naive CD4+ T cells sorted from blood. The source of these receptors is a young man in good health. Both conserved end residues are part of each CDR3. Each record gives: CDR3 DNA, CDR3 protein, V gene, D gene, J gene, clone size, CDR3 length. D genes are given only for firm matches. Size values are once, few and many counts, or a class for expanded clones, and some rows have none.

TGTGCCAGCAGCGTAGGCGGACAGGGAGTTTTTGAGCAGTTCTTC | CASSVGGQGVFEQFF | TRBV9 | TRBD1 | TRBJ2-1 | once | 15
TGTGCCATCAGGGGGACAGGGGGTCGCACAGATACGCAGTATTTT | CAIRGTGGRTDTQYF | TRBV10-3 | TRBD1 | TRBJ2-3 | . | 15
TGTGCCAGCAGCGTAAGGGGTAGCACAGATACGCAGTATTTT | CASSVRGSTDTQYF | TRBV5-6 | . | TRBJ2-3 | . | 14
TGTGCCAGCAGCCCTACTGGAAACACTGAAGCTTTCTTT | CASSPTGNTEAFF | TRBV7-9 | . | TRBJ1-1 | . | 13
TGTGCCAGCAGCCATACTAGCGGGGGGGCCTACGAGCAGTACTTC | CASSHTSGGAYEQYF | TRBV6-6 | TRBD2 | TRBJ2-7 | . | 15
TGTGCCAGCAGCCTAACTAGCGGGAGCCCCACCGGGGAGCTGTTTTTT | CASSLTSGSPTGELFF | TRBV7-2 | TRBD2 | TRBJ2-2 | . | 16
TGTGCCTGGAGTGATGACAGGTACGAGCAGTACTTC | CAWSDDRYEQYF | TRBV30 | . | TRBJ2-7 | . | 12
TGTGCCAGCAAGGTAGCAGCTAACTATGGCTACACCTTC | CASKVAANYGYTF | TRBV6-1 | . | TRBJ1-2 | . | 13
TGTGCCAGCAGTTACCTCTCGACTAGCGGGATTCTGACCCAGTACTTC | CASSYLSTSGILTQYF | TRBV6-5 | TRBD2 | TRBJ2-5 | . | 16
TGTGCCAGCTCAGCCGGAGGGGCCGAGCAGTACTTC | CASSAGGAEQYF | TRBV18 | . | TRBJ2-7 | . | 12
TGTGCCAGTAGTAGACAGGGCGGCAATCAGCCCCAGCATTTT | CASSRQGGNQPQHF | TRBV19 | TRBD1 | TRBJ1-5 | . | 14
TGTGCCAGTAGCCCCAGCAGAAAAGAAGAGACCCAGTACTTC | CASSPSRKEETQYF | TRBV19 | . | TRBJ2-5 | . | 14
TGCGCCAGCAGCCAAGAAGCATGGCAGGTCTACGAGCAGTACTTC | CASSQEAWQVYEQYF | TRBV4-3 | . | TRBJ2-7 | once | 15
TGCAGCGTTGAAGATGGGGGACTAGGCACAGATACGCAGTATTTT | CSVEDGGLGTDTQYF | TRBV29-1 | TRBD2 | TRBJ2-3 | many | 15
TGTGCCAGCAGTTTAAGCTATGTGACAGGGTTGGCCAAAAACATTCAGTACTTC | CASSLSYVTGLAKNIQYF | TRBV28 | TRBD1 | TRBJ2-4 | . | 18
TGCACCAGCAGCCAAGATCGGGGGAGGCCCAATTGTGGGGCCAACGTCCTGACTTTC | CTSSQDRGRPNCGANVLTF | TRBV1 | . | TRBJ2-6 | once | 19
TGTGCCTGGAGTGTACTGAGCGTCACCGGGGAGCTGTTTTTT | CAWSVLSVTGELFF | TRBV30 | . | TRBJ2-2 | . | 14
TGCGCCAGCAGCTTGGCCGCTCAGATAGGAGATACGCAGTATTTT | CASSLAAQIGDTQYF | TRBV5-1 | . | TRBJ2-3 | . | 15
TGTGCCAGCAGCGTAGGCTCCGGATACAACTACGAGCAGTACTTC | CASSVGSGYNYEQYF | TRBV9 | . | TRBJ2-7 | . | 15
TGTGCCAGCAGTCAAGGACTAGCCCCCTACGAGCAGTACTTC | CASSQGLAPYEQYF | TRBV6-5 | TRBD2 | TRBJ2-7 | once | 14
TGTGCCAGCAGCTCTCGCTCCTACGAGCAGTACTTC | CASSSRSYEQYF | TRBV5-4 | . | TRBJ2-7 | . | 12
TGTGCCACCGGGACTAGCGGGGGCCAAGAGACCCAGTACTTC | CATGTSGGQETQYF | TRBV2 | TRBD2 | TRBJ2-5 | . | 14
TGTGCCAGCAAAAAAGAGACAGGGTCCTACGAGCAGTACTTC | CASKKETGSYEQYF | TRBV6-1 | TRBD1 | TRBJ2-7 | . | 14